The clone carrying this T cell receptor beta chain has ten or more counts. The data stem from a study of T cells in Graves' hyperthyroidism and ophthalmopathy. Amplification targeted TCR beta CDR3 regions from RNA transcripts. First-round RT-PCR targeting the TCR CDR3 was performed with the HTBI primer set. TCRdb re-called the multiplex PCR reads with MiXCR, one entry per CDR3 protein. This repertoire shows roughly 500,000 distinct CDR3 sequences, more than 15% found once; its top ten account for 29%. The trim removed 3 bases at V and 5 bases at J, leaving 13 bases unmatched. The CDR3 sequence is 16 residues long. In germline, CDR1 is DFQATT, CDR2 SNEGSKA (reference sequence).

Sequenced material: blood. The TCR was taken from a woman younger than 45 with Graves' ophthalmopathy. The gene calls are TRBV20-1 and TRBJ2-5, with 9 bases fitting TRBD2. Here the CDR3 DNA reads TGCAGTGCTAGGGGAGGCGGGAGGGCCTTGAGGGAGACCCAGTACTTC. Its protein product is CSARGGGRALRETQYF.